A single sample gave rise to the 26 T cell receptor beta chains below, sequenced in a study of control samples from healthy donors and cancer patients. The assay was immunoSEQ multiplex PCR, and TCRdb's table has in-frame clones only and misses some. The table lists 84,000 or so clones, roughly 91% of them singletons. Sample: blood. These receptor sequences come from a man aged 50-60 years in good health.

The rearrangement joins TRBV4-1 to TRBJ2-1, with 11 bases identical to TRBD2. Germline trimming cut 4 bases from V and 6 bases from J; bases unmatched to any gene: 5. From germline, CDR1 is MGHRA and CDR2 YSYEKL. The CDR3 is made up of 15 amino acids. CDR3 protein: CASSPTSGDFNEQFF. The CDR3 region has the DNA TGCGCCAGCAGCCCGACTAGCGGGGATTTCAATGAGCAGTTCTTC.

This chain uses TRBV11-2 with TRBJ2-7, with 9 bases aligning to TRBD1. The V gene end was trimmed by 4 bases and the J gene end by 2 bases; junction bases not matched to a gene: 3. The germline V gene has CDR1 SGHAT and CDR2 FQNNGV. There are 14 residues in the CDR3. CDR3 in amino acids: CASSSGQGAYEQYF. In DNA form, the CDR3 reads TGTGCCAGCAGCTCGGGACAGGGAGCCTACGAGCAGTACTTC.

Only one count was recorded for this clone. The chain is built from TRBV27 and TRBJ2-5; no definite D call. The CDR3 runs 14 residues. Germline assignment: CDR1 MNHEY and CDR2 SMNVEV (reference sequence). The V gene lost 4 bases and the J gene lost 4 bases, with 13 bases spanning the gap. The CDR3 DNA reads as TGTGCCAGCAGTTCCCCTATCCGCCCAGAGACCCAGTACTTC. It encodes CASSSPIRPETQYF.

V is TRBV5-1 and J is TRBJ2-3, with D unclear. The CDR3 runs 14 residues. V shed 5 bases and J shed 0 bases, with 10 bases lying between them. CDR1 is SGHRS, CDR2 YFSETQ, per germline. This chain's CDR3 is CASREVLSTDTQYF. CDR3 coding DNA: TGCGCCAGCAGAGAGGTCCTAAGCACAGATACGCAGTATTTT.

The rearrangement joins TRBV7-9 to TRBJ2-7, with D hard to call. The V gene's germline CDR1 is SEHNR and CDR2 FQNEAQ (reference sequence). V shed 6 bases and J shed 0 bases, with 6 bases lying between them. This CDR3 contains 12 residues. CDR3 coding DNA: TGTGCCAGCAGACTGAGCTCCTACGAGCAGTACTTC. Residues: CASRLSSYEQYF.

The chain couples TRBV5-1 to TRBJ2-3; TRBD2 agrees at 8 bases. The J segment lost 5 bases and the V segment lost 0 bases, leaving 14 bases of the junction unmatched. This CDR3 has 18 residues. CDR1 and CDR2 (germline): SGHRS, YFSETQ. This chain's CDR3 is CASSLVGAGALRGDTQYF. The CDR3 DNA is TGCGCCAGCAGCTTGGTGGGAGCGGGGGCTCTCCGGGGAGATACGCAGTATTTT.

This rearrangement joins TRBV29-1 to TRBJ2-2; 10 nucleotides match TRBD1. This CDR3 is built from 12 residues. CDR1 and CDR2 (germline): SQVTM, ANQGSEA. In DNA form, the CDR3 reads TGCGGAGGGACAGGGGACACCGGGGAGCTGTTTTTT. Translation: CGGTGDTGELFF.

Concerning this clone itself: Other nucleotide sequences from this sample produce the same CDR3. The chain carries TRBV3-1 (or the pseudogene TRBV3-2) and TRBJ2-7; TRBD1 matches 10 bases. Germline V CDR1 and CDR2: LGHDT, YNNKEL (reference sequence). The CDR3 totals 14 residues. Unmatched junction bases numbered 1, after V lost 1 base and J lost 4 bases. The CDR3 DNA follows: TGTGCCAGCAGCCAAGGGACAGGGGGGTACGAGCAGTACTTC. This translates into CASSQGTGGYEQYF.

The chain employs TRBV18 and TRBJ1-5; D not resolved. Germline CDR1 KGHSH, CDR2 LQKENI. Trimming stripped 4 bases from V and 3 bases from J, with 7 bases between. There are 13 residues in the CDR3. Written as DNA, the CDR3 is TGTGCCAGCTCACTAGGCACCAATCAGCCCCAGCATTTT. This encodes CASSLGTNQPQHF.

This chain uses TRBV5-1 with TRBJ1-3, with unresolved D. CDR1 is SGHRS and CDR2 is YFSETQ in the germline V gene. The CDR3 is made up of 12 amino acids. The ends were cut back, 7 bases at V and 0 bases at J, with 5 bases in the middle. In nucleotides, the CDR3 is TGCGCCAGCCAGGACTCTGGAAACACCATATATTTT. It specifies CASQDSGNTIYF.

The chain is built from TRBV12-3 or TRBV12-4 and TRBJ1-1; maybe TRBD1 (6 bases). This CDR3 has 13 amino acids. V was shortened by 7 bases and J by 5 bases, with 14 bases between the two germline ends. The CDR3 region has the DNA TGTGCCAGCAAGGGGGTAGGATGGACTGAAGCTTTCTTT. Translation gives CASKGVGWTEAFF.

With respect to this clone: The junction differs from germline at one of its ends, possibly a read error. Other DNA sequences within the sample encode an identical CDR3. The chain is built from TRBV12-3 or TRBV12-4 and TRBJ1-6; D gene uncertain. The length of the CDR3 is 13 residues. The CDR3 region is CASSLGKNSPLHF. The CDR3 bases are TGCGCCAGCAGTTTGGGGAAGAATTCACCCCTCCACTTT.

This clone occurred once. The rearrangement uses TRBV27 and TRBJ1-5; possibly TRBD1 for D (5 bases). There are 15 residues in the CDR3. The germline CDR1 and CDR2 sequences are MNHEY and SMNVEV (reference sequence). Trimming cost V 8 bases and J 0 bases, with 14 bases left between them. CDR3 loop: CASRRGTYSNQPQHF. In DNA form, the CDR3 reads TGTGCCAGCCGGCGGGGGACTTATAGCAATCAGCCCCAGCATTTT.

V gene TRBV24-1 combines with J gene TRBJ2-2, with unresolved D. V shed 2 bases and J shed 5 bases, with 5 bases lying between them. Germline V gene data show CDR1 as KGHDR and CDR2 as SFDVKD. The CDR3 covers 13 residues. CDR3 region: CATSDSWTGELFF. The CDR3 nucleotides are TGTGCCACCAGTGATTCATGGACCGGGGAGCTGTTTTTT.

CDR3 coding DNA: TGTGCCAGCAGTCAGGGGATATTGACAGTTGAAGCTTTCTTT. As protein: CASSQGILTVEAFF. This chain uses TRBV6-5 with TRBJ1-1; D might be TRBD1 (6 bases). The CDR3 runs to 14 residues. Between the trimmed V and J ends, which lost 5 bases and 7 bases, there was a span of 17 bases. Germline CDR1 reads MNHEY; CDR2 reads SVGAGI.

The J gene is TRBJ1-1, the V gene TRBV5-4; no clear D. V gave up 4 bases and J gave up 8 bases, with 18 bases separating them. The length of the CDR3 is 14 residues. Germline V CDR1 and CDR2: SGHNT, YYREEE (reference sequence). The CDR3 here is CASSPGGRPREAFF. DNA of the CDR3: TGTGCCAGCAGCCCTGGTGGCAGGCCTAGAGAAGCTTTCTTT.

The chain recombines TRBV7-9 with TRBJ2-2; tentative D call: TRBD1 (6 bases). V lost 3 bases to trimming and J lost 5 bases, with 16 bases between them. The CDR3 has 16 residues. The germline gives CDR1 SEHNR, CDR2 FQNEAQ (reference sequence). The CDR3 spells CASSLGAGGGTGELFF. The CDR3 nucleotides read TGTGCCAGCAGCTTGGGGGCCGGAGGTGGGACCGGGGAGCTGTTTTTT.

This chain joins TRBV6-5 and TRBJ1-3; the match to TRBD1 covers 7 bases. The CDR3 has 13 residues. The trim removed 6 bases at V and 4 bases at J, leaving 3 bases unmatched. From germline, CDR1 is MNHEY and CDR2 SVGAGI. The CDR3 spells CASRPGQGNTIYF. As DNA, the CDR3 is TGTGCCAGCAGACCGGGACAGGGAAACACCATATATTTT.

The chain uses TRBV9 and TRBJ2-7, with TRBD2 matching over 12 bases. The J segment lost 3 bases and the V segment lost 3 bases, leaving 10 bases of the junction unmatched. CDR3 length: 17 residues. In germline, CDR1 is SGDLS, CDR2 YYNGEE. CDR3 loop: CASSEGPSGGAFYEQYF. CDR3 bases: TGTGCCAGCAGCGAGGGCCCTAGCGGGGGGGCTTTCTACGAGCAGTACTTC.

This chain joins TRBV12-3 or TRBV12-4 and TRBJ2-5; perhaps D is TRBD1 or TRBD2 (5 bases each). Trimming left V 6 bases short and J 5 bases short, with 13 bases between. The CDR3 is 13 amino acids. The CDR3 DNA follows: TGTGCCAGCAGACCGGGGCGCTGGGAGACCCAGTACTTC. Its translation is CASRPGRWETQYF.

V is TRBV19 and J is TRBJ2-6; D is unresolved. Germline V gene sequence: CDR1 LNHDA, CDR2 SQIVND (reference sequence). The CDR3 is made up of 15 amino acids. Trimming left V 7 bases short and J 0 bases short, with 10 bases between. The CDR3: CASKADHSGANVLTF. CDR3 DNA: TGTGCCAGTAAAGCCGATCACTCTGGGGCCAACGTCCTGACTTTC. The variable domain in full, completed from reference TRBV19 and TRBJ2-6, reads DGGITQSPKYLFRKEGQNVTLSCEQNLNHDAMYWYRQDPGQGLRLIYYSQIVNDFQKGDIAEGYSVSREKKESFPLTVTSAQKNPTAFYLCASKADHSGANVLTFGAGSRLTVL.

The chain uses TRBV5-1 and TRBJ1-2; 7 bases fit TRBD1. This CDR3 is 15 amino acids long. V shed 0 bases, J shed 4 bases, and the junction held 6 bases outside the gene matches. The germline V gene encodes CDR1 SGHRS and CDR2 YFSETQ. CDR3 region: CASSLEQGSLYGYTF. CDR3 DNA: TGCGCCAGCAGCTTGGAACAGGGGTCCCTCTATGGCTACACCTTC. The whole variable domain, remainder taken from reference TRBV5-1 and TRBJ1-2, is KAGVTQTPRYLIKTRGQQVTLSCSPISGHRSVSWYQQTPGQGLQFLFEYFSETQRNKGNFPGRFSGRQFSNSRSEMNVSTLELGDSALYLCASSLEQGSLYGYTFGSGTRLTVV.

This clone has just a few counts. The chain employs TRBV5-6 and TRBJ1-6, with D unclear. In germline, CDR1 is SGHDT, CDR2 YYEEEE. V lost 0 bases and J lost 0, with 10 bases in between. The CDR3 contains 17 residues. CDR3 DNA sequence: TGTGCCAGCAGCTTGGATAGCGGTAGCTCCTATAATTCACCCCTCCACTTT. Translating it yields CASSLDSGSSYNSPLHF.

The CDR3 sequence: CASSGTANYGYTF. The CDR3 region has the DNA TGTGCCAGCAGTGGGACAGCAAACTATGGCTACACCTTC. The chain joins TRBV2 to TRBJ1-2, with D possibly matching TRBD1 (6 bases). The V end lost 4 bases, the J end lost 2 bases, and 8 bases lay between the germline ends. This CDR3 has 13 amino acids. Germline V gene data show CDR1 as SNHLY and CDR2 as FYNNEI.

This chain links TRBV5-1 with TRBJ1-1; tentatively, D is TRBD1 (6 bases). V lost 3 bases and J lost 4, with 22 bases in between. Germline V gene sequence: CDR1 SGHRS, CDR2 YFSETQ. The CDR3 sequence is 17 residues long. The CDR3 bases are TGCGCCAGCAGCTCGGGAGGGGGATTGAGGAGGGCCACTGAAGCTTTCTTT. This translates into CASSSGGGLRRATEAFF.

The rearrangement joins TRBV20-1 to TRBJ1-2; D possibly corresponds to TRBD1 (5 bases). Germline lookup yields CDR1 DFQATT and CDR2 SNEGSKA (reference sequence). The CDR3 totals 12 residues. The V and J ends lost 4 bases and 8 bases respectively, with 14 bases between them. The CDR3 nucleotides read TGCAGTGCTATTGATTCAGGGTGGGGCTACACCTTC. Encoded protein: CSAIDSGWGYTF.